This entry lists 2 T cell receptor beta chains sequenced from one sample in a study of beta chain features in type 1 diabetes. Study-wide results and caveats: TCRB CDR3s from Type 1 diabetes patients were moderately but significantly shorter in all four CD4+ subsets.

Expressed TCRB transcripts were sequenced, since all the RNA that had been isolated was reverse transcribed. The protocol was immunoSEQ multiplex PCR, while the TCRdb copy is restricted to in-frame clones and leaves out a portion. In the table there are roughly 730,000 clones, roughly 13% of which are singletons. What these receptors recognize is not known. The sample comprised naive CD4+ T cells from blood. These receptors came from a man aged 18 to 29 with type 1 diabetes.

The genes are TRBV2 and TRBJ2-5; 10 nucleotides match TRBD2. Germline CDR1 is SNHLY and CDR2 is FYNNEI. Germline trimming cut 6 bases from V and 3 bases from J; bases unmatched to any gene: 4. The CDR3 runs to 14 residues. The CDR3 spells CASSPTSGEETQYF. CDR3 DNA sequence: TGTGCCAGCAGCCCTACTAGCGGGGAAGAGACCCAGTACTTC.

The table lists this clone with a few counts. The chain carries TRBV15 and TRBJ2-6; TRBD1 is a possible D gene (5 bases). This CDR3 comprises 15 residues. V lost 5 bases to trimming and J lost 4 bases, with 12 bases between them. Germline lookup yields CDR1 LNHNV and CDR2 YYDKDF (reference sequence). The CDR3 spells CATSSQGSGANVLTF. Written as DNA, the CDR3 is TGTGCCACCAGCTCTCAGGGATCCGGGGCCAACGTCCTGACTTTC.